A single sample is the source of the 30 T cell receptor beta chains below, sequenced in a study of blood T cell repertoires in COVID-19. The protocol was immunoSEQ multiplex PCR, while the TCRdb copy is restricted to in-frame clones and leaves out a portion. The sample holds under 200,000 clones; 65% to 85% are singletons and the top ten take 2.9%. Material: peripheral blood. These TCRs come from a woman in her sixties with acute or convalescent COVID-19.

The rearrangement joins TRBV9 to TRBJ1-2; 9 positions match TRBD1. Looked up from germline, CDR1 is SGDLS and CDR2 is YYNGEE. The CDR3 contains 14 residues. With 5 bases clipped from V and 1 base from J, the junction kept 3 bases outside the gene matches. The CDR3 DNA reads as TGTGCCAGCAGTTGGACAGGGGATAACTATGGCTACACCTTC. It codes for CASSWTGDNYGYTF.

About this clone: Other DNA sequences in this specimen translate into the identical CDR3. As DNA, the CDR3 is TGTGCCAGCACCCTGAGCCGGGGCACTGAAGCTTTCTTT. It specifies CASTLSRGTEAFF. This chain connects TRBV27 to TRBJ1-1; D call uncertain. CDR3 length: 13 amino acids. V dropped 7 bases and J dropped 4 bases, with 13 bases sitting between them. Germline V gene sequence: CDR1 MNHEY, CDR2 SMNVEV (reference sequence).

The chain uses TRBV6-6 and TRBJ2-1, with TRBD2 matching 12 bases. In germline, CDR1 is MNHNY, CDR2 SVGAGI (reference sequence). The CDR3 is made up of 16 amino acids. Unmatched junction bases numbered 7, after V lost 5 bases and J lost 5 bases. CDR3 DNA: TGTGCCAGCAGTCGACCGACTAGCGGGGGAAACAATGAGCAGTTCTTC. It is translated as CASSRPTSGGNNEQFF.

V gene TRBV7-2 combines with J gene TRBJ2-7, with D unresolved. This CDR3 spans 14 amino acids. V was pared by 0 bases and J by 3 bases, with 9 bases between. Germline V gene sequence: CDR1 SGHTA, CDR2 FQGNSA. This CDR3 is CASSLARNSYEQYF. The DNA for the CDR3 is TGTGCCAGCAGCTTAGCGAGAAACAGCTACGAGCAGTACTTC.

The chain carries TRBV6-5 and TRBJ2-7; 8 bases line up with TRBD1. V shed 6 bases, J shed 1 base, and the junction held 2 bases outside the gene matches. Germline lookup yields CDR1 MNHEY and CDR2 SVGAGI. This CDR3 has 13 residues. CDR3 in amino acids: CASRRTGSYEQYF. The DNA for the CDR3 is TGTGCCAGCAGAAGGACAGGGTCCTACGAGCAGTACTTC.

This clone showed up just a few times. This chain links TRBV2 with TRBJ2-6; D possibly corresponds to TRBD1 (6 bases). The germline V gene encodes CDR1 SNHLY and CDR2 FYNNEI. The CDR3 loop spans 16 amino acids. Trimming left V 8 bases short and J 0 bases short, with 14 bases between. CDR3 amino acids: CASGRGQHSGANVLTF. CDR3 nucleotides: TGTGCCAGCGGAAGAGGACAGCACTCTGGGGCCAACGTCCTGACTTTC.

This clone is a singleton in its sample. The chain combines TRBV9 with TRBJ1-2; TRBD1 matches at 8 bases. The CDR3 contains 15 residues. After removal of 0 bases from V and 8 bases from J, the junction contained 9 bases not matched to a gene. Germline loops: CDR1 SGDLS, CDR2 YYNGEE. The CDR3 DNA reads TGTGCCAGCAGCGTAGACGGGACAGGTCGGTCCGGCTACACCTTC. Protein sequence: CASSVDGTGRSGYTF. Full variable domain (outside the CDR3, taken from reference TRBV9 and TRBJ1-2): DSGVTQTPKHLITATGQRVTLRCSPRSGDLSVYWYQQSLDQGLQFLIQYYNGEERAKGNILERFSAQQFPDLHSELNLSSLELGDSALYFCASSVDGTGRSGYTFGSGTRLTVV.

This chain connects TRBV6-5 to TRBJ1-5, with 7 bases that match TRBD1. The CDR3 consists of 15 residues. The germline gives CDR1 MNHEY, CDR2 SVGAGI. The ends lost 5 bases at V and 0 bases at J; junction bases unmatched: 4. CDR3 DNA: TGTGCCAGCAGTACGAGACAGGGTAGCAATCAGCCCCAGCATTTT. Protein product: CASSTRQGSNQPQHF.

This clone was counted only a few times. The CDR3 here is CASRGGGKDLHF. The CDR3 DNA sequence: TGTGCCAGCAGAGGGGGGGGGAAGGACCTCCACTTT. The chain has TRBV6-5 and TRBJ1-6; a possible D gene is TRBD1 (6 bases). The length of the CDR3 is 12 residues. V was pared by 6 bases and J by 15 bases, with 15 bases between. Germline CDR1 and CDR2: MNHEY and SVGAGI.

The chain joins TRBV12-3 or TRBV12-4 to TRBJ1-5, with a possible D match to TRBD1 (5 bases). The V end lost 7 bases, the J end lost 5 bases, and 12 bases lay between the germline ends. This CDR3 contains 13 residues. The DNA for the CDR3 is TGTGCCAGCACTCGGGCGGGGGATCAGCCCCAGCATTTT. Protein sequence: CASTRAGDQPQHF.

This clone was seen once. V gene TRBV5-1 combines with J gene TRBJ1-2; a weak D match, TRBD1 (5 bases). Per germline, CDR1 SGHRS and CDR2 YFSETQ. This CDR3 spans 15 amino acids. The germline V and J ends were trimmed by 0 bases and 3 bases, with 12 bases remaining between them. The CDR3 coding sequence is TGCGCCAGCAGCTTGGAGGCGGGACCTTACTATGGCTACACCTTC. This encodes CASSLEAGPYYGYTF.

Details on this clone: The same CDR3 can be traced to other DNA sequences in this sample. The gene calls are TRBV18 and TRBJ2-7; TRBD2 might be the D (5 bases). Germline CDR1 and CDR2: KGHSH and LQKENI. The V end was cut by 0 bases, the J end by 3 bases, with 12 bases between. This CDR3 contains 15 residues. The CDR3 DNA sequence: TGTGCCAGCTCACCACCCGGGAAAGGGAGCTACGAGCAGTACTTC. Protein product: CASSPPGKGSYEQYF.

The chain uses TRBV5-4 and TRBJ1-2; perhaps TRBD1 as D (5 bases). Germline V CDR1 and CDR2: SGHNT, YYREEE (reference sequence). Between the trimmed V and J ends, which lost 0 bases and 2 bases, there was a span of 8 bases. This CDR3 spans 14 amino acids. CDR3 bases: TGTGCCAGCAGCTTGGGGGGCAGCAACTATGGCTACACCTTC. Translating it yields CASSLGGSNYGYTF.

In DNA form, the CDR3 reads TGTGCCAGCACCGGGACAGTCTACAATGAGCAGTTCTTC. It encodes CASTGTVYNEQFF. This sequence joins TRBV6-5 and TRBJ2-1; 7 bases agree with TRBD1. This CDR3 is built from 13 residues. CDR1 MNHEY and CDR2 SVGAGI come from the germline V gene. Trimming cost V 7 bases and J 3 bases; bases outside gene matches: 3.

The V and J genes are TRBV3-1 (or the pseudogene TRBV3-2) and TRBJ2-1; 13 bases fit TRBD2. CDR1 is LGHDT, CDR2 YNNKEL, per germline (reference sequence). V was pared by 0 bases and J by 7 bases, with 9 bases of the junction left unmatched. CDR3 length equals 18 residues. The CDR3 sequence is CASSQDPQLAGGLNEQFF. CDR3 in DNA: TGTGCCAGCAGCCAAGACCCCCAACTAGCGGGGGGGCTGAATGAGCAGTTCTTC.

The V gene is TRBV4-2, the J gene TRBJ2-3; unclear D gene. CDR1 LGHNA and CDR2 YNFKEQ come from the germline V gene. CDR3 length equals 12 residues. Trimming stripped 4 bases from V and 2 bases from J, with 4 bases between. In nucleotides, the CDR3 is TGTGCCAGCAGCCGTCTCACAGATACGCAGTATTTT. Its protein product is CASSRLTDTQYF.

V gene TRBV4-2 combines with J gene TRBJ1-5; 9 bases match TRBD1. V shed 6 bases and J 5 bases; nucleotides not matched to a gene: 5. Germline V gene sequence: CDR1 LGHNA, CDR2 YNFKEQ. The CDR3 runs to 14 residues. The CDR3 DNA reads as TGTGCCAGCAGTCGGACAGGGGACTATCAGCCCCAGCATTTT. The encoded protein is CASSRTGDYQPQHF.

This rearrangement joins TRBV5-4 to TRBJ1-1, with D maybe TRBD1 (6 bases). Germline CDR1 is SGHNT and CDR2 is YYREEE (reference sequence). V gave up 4 bases and J gave up 6 bases, with 16 bases separating them. CDR3 length: 14 residues. The CDR3, as DNA: TGTGCCAGCAGCCCCCCAGGGGAAGTGGCTGAAGCTTTCTTT. It specifies CASSPPGEVAEAFF.

This CDR3 reads CAGPGEARRGNTIYF. CDR3 in DNA: TGTGCCGGGCCAGGGGAAGCAAGAAGGGGAAACACCATATATTTT. V gene TRBV3-1 (or the pseudogene TRBV3-2) combines with J gene TRBJ1-3, with D tentatively TRBD1 (6 bases). Germline-derived CDR1 and CDR2 are LGHDT and YNNKEL (reference sequence). This CDR3 contains 15 residues. Trimming shortened V by 11 bases and J by 4 bases, and 21 bases separated the two germline ends.

V usage is TRBV28 and J usage is TRBJ1-2; D unresolved. Germline CDR1 is MDHEN and CDR2 is SYDVKM. V was shortened by 8 bases and J by 1 base, with 14 bases between the two germline ends. The CDR3 has 14 residues. The CDR3 spells CASGFGSYNYGYTF. Here the CDR3 DNA reads TGTGCCAGCGGGTTTGGGAGCTATAACTATGGCTACACCTTC.

The chain is built from TRBV27 and TRBJ2-7; TRBD1 might be the D (6 bases). Per germline, CDR1 MNHEY and CDR2 SMNVEV (reference sequence). There are 16 residues in the CDR3. V gave up 2 bases and J gave up 4 bases, with 18 bases separating them. DNA of the CDR3: TGTGCCAGCAGTTTAGGGGGCGCCTGGGATCCATACGAGCAGTACTTC. Amino acid sequence: CASSLGGAWDPYEQYF.

The chain links TRBV7-2 to TRBJ2-7; a possible D gene is TRBD1 (5 bases). Germline CDR1 and CDR2: SGHTA and FQGNSA. V gave up 1 base and J gave up 5 bases, with 9 bases separating them. The CDR3 runs to 13 residues. The CDR3, as DNA: TGTGCCAGCAGCTTAGTGGTAGGGGACGAGCAGTACTTC. Encoded protein: CASSLVVGDEQYF. The full variable domain, completed using reference TRBV7-2 and TRBJ2-7, is GAGVSQSPSNKVTEKGKDVELRCDPISGHTALYWYRQSLGQGLEFLIYFQGNSAPDKSGLPSDRFSAERTGGSVSTLTIQRTQQEDSAVYLCASSLVVGDEQYFGPGTRLTVT.

This sequence joins TRBV6-5 and TRBJ1-5; 9 nucleotides line up with TRBD1. Germline lookup yields CDR1 MNHEY and CDR2 SVGAGI. CDR3 length: 15 amino acids. After removal of 0 bases from V and 4 bases from J, the junction contained 1 base not matched to a gene. The CDR3, as DNA: TGTGCCAGCAGTTACTCCGACAGGGGGAATCAGCCCCAGCATTTT. It translates to CASSYSDRGNQPQHF.

This sequence joins TRBV7-2 and TRBJ2-3; 11 bases are a match to TRBD2. Germline trimming cut 1 base from V and 9 bases from J; bases unmatched to any gene: 6. CDR3 size: 15 residues. Germline assignment: CDR1 SGHTA and CDR2 FQGNSA. The CDR3 region has the DNA TGTGCCAGCAGCTTAGGGGAGACTAGCGGGATGACGCAGTATTTT. It translates to CASSLGETSGMTQYF.

This clone was seen repeatedly, ten times or more. This sequence joins TRBV12-3 or TRBV12-4 and TRBJ1-1; no clear D gene. CDR3 length: 13 residues. Trimming left V 3 bases short and J 1 base short, with 6 bases between. CDR3: CASSFTRNTEAFF. For the CDR3, the DNA is TGTGCCAGCAGTTTCACAAGGAACACTGAAGCTTTCTTT.

The chain employs TRBV30 and TRBJ1-2; 7 bases line up with TRBD1. Unmatched junction bases numbered 6, after V lost 3 bases and J lost 5 bases. The germline V gene has CDR1 GTSNPN and CDR2 SVGIG (reference sequence). This CDR3 contains 13 residues. The DNA of the CDR3 is TGTGCCTGGAGCCGGGACAGAGAGTATGGCTACACCTTC. This encodes CAWSRDREYGYTF. The entire variable domain, with the rest obtained from reference TRBV30 and TRBJ1-2, is as follows: SQTIHQWPATLVQPVGSPLSLECTVEGTSNPNLYWYRQAAGRGLQLLFYSVGIGQISSEVPQNLSASRPQDRQFILSSKKLLLSDSGFYLCAWSRDREYGYTFGSGTRLTVV.

This chain links TRBV5-4 with TRBJ1-6; D call uncertain. Trimming cost V 0 bases and J 8 bases, with 6 bases left between them. Per the germline V gene, CDR1 is SGHNT and CDR2 is YYREEE (reference sequence). The CDR3 length is 13 residues. In nucleotides, the CDR3 is TGTGCCAGCAGCTTGGCACGGGATTCACCCCTCCACTTT. It is translated as CASSLARDSPLHF.

J is TRBJ2-5 and V is TRBV5-4; the D gene is possibly TRBD2 (5 bases). Trimming took off 2 bases at V and 5 bases at J, with 10 bases between the two ends. This CDR3 spans 13 amino acids. Germline-derived CDR1 and CDR2 are SGHNT and YYREEE (reference sequence). CDR3 region: CASSFGLQETQYF. The CDR3 region has the DNA TGTGCCAGCAGCTTCGGACTCCAGGAGACCCAGTACTTC.

This chain connects TRBV4-1 to TRBJ2-5, with TRBD2 matching over 12 bases. Germline values: CDR1 MGHRA, CDR2 YSYEKL. This CDR3 is 16 amino acids long. J gave up 2 bases and V 3 bases, and 4 bases lay outside the gene matches. The CDR3 nucleotides read TGCGCCAGCAGCCATGCTCTAGCGGGGGGGCAAGAGACCCAGTACTTC. This gives the protein CASSHALAGGQETQYF.

This chain links TRBV7-2 with TRBJ2-1, with 7 bases identical to TRBD2. V shed 3 bases, J shed 0 bases, and the junction held 5 bases outside the gene matches. The CDR3 is 16 amino acids. Germline CDR1 SGHTA, CDR2 FQGNSA. CDR3 sequence reads: CASSLSGAVSYNEQFF. The CDR3 DNA is TGTGCCAGCAGCTTGAGCGGGGCGGTCTCCTACAATGAGCAGTTCTTC.